The TCR beta chain described here comes from a study of blood T cell repertoires in COVID-19. Per the original methods: The assay estimated nucleated cells by amplifying reference gene primers. Libraries were prepared by immunoSEQ multiplex PCR; TCRdb keeps only in-frame clonotypes and omits some of them. That table gives V, J and clone size, and the DNA gave D and trimming. Of fewer than 450,000 clones listed, 88% were seen once; the top ten hold 6% to 8.5%. The CDR3 loop spans 12 amino acids. The J segment lost 7 bases and the V segment lost 4 bases, leaving 4 bases of the junction unmatched. Germline V CDR1 and CDR2: SGHAT, FQNNGV.

This chain links TRBV11-2 with TRBJ2-7; 7 bases map to TRBD1. Sequenced: peripheral blood. This TCR was sampled from a woman between 65 and 79 years old with COVID-19, enrolled during active disease. CDR3 bases: TGTGCCAGCAGCTCACAGGGGCGGGAGCAGTACTTC. Its protein product is CASSSQGREQYF. Looking up the rest from reference TRBV11-2 and TRBJ2-7 gives the full variable domain: EAGVAQSPRYKIIEKRQSVAFWCNPISGHATLYWYQQILGQGPKLLIQFQNNGVVDDSQLPKDRFSAERLKGVDSTLKIQPAKLEDSAVYLCASSSQGREQYFGPGTRLTVT.